Listed here are 25 T cell receptor beta chains from one sample, sequenced in a study of blood T cell repertoires in COVID-19. Clones were sequenced by immunoSEQ multiplex PCR, and TCRdb holds only the in-frame ones, with some missing. Of 220,000 or so clones listed, roughly 88% are singletons. The sample taken for sequencing was PBMCs or T cells enriched from blood (not recorded which). These receptors all come from a woman between 45 and 60 years old with acute COVID-19.

The CDR3, as DNA: TGTGCCAGCAGCTCGACTTCGAGGAATGAGCAGTTCTTC. It yields the protein CASSSTSRNEQFF. This rearrangement joins TRBV27 to TRBJ2-1; D unclear. The CDR3 has 13 residues. V was pared by 6 bases and J by 7 bases, with 13 bases between. Germline V gene data show CDR1 as MNHEY and CDR2 as SMNVEV (reference sequence).

This rearrangement joins TRBV30 to TRBJ2-1; no definite D call. The V end was cut by 1 base, the J end by 6 bases, with 13 bases between. CDR3 size: 14 residues. Looked up from germline, CDR1 is GTSNPN and CDR2 is SVGIG (reference sequence). The CDR3 DNA sequence: TGTGCCTGGAGTGAGCCAGGTCGCCGCAATGAGCAGTTCTTC. It is translated as CAWSEPGRRNEQFF.

With respect to this clone: Distinct nucleotide sequences in the sample also encode this CDR3. J is TRBJ1-1 and V is TRBV6-2 or TRBV6-3; 10 nucleotides line up with TRBD1. The trim removed 3 bases at V and 11 bases at J, leaving 6 bases unmatched. Germline V gene sequence: CDR1 MNHEY, CDR2 SVGEGT. The CDR3 spans 13 residues. The CDR3 DNA reads as TGTGCCAGCAGTTATCCCGGGACAGGGGAGGCTTTCTTT. Protein sequence: CASSYPGTGEAFF.

CDR3 in amino acids: CASSIYGRTYEQYF. DNA for the CDR3: TGTGCCAGCAGCATTTACGGGAGGACCTACGAGCAGTACTTC. The V call is TRBV7-8, the J call TRBJ2-7; TRBD2 matches at 7 bases. The germline gives CDR1 SGHVS, CDR2 FQNEAQ. This CDR3 spans 14 amino acids. V was pared by 5 bases and J by 2 bases, with 6 bases of the junction left unmatched. Complete variable domain (other parts from reference TRBV7-8 and TRBJ2-7): GAGVSQSPRYKVAKRGQDVALRCDPISGHVSLFWYQQALGQGPEFLTYFQNEAQLDKSGLPSDRFFAERPEGSVSTLKIQRTQQEDSAVYLCASSIYGRTYEQYFGPGTRLTVT.

This chain uses TRBV12-3 or TRBV12-4 with TRBJ2-1; D gene ambiguous. The CDR3 runs 13 residues. V was trimmed by 3 bases and J by 6 bases, leaving 9 bases between them. The DNA for the CDR3 is TGTGCCAGCAGTTTTGCGCAGGTCAATGAGCAGTTCTTC. It translates to CASSFAQVNEQFF.

The V call is TRBV28, the J call TRBJ2-2; possibly TRBD2 for D (6 bases). The length of the CDR3 is 14 residues. Germline loops: CDR1 MDHEN, CDR2 SYDVKM. Deletions cut 7 bases from V and 0 bases from J, with 9 bases between. The CDR3, as DNA: TGTGCCAGCAAAACTAGCCCGAACACCGGGGAGCTGTTTTTT. It is translated as CASKTSPNTGELFF.

This clone was detected only a few times. The chain is built from TRBV28 and TRBJ2-7; D perhaps matches TRBD1 (5 bases). Between the trimmed V and J ends, which lost 5 bases and 3 bases, there was a span of 8 bases. The length of the CDR3 is 12 residues. Germline V lookup: CDR1 MDHEN, CDR2 SYDVKM. The CDR3 DNA reads TGTGCCAGCAGTCAGGGAATCTACGAGCAGTACTTC. Amino acid sequence: CASSQGIYEQYF.

V and J are TRBV18 and TRBJ2-2; 8 bases align to TRBD1. Germline V CDR1 and CDR2: KGHSH, LQKENI. The V segment lost 5 bases and the J segment 1 base; nucleotides outside the gene matches: 9. This CDR3 contains 17 residues. This CDR3 reads CASSTTGAGVNTGELFF. DNA of the CDR3: TGTGCCAGCTCAACGACAGGGGCCGGGGTGAACACCGGGGAGCTGTTTTTT.

The count of this clone is one. This chain links TRBV18 with TRBJ1-1; tentative D call: TRBD1 (5 bases). The CDR3 is made up of 15 amino acids. Looked up from germline, CDR1 is KGHSH and CDR2 is LQKENI. V lost 5 bases, J lost 1 base, and 14 bases lay in between. This CDR3 reads CASSNGGAANTEAFF. CDR3 in DNA: TGTGCCAGCTCAAACGGAGGGGCTGCGAACACTGAAGCTTTCTTT. The full variable domain, with the rest looked up from reference TRBV18 and TRBJ1-1, is NAGVMQNPRHLVRRRGQEARLRCSPMKGHSHVYWYRQLPEEGLKFMVYLQKENIIDESGMPKERFSAEFPKEGPSILRIQQVVRGDSAAYFCASSNGGAANTEAFFGQGTRLTVV.

CDR3 DNA sequence: TGTGCCAGCAGTTACTCCAACAGGGGTAACACTGAAGCTTTCTTT. It is translated as CASSYSNRGNTEAFF. The chain joins TRBV6-5 to TRBJ1-1; 7 bases fit TRBD1. V dropped 0 bases and J dropped 2; count of bases not matched to a gene: 3. Germline V gives CDR1 MNHEY, CDR2 SVGAGI. This CDR3 comprises 15 residues.

V is TRBV30 and J is TRBJ2-7; no clear D gene. The CDR3 loop spans 14 amino acids. The V end lost 0 bases, the J end lost 13 bases, and 22 bases lay between the germline ends. Germline CDR1 is GTSNPN and CDR2 is SVGIG (reference sequence). The DNA of the CDR3 is TGTGCCTGGAGTGTAGTAACGGGTGGTGGTGGCGGATACTTC. It codes for CAWSVVTGGGGGYF.

The chain recombines TRBV10-3 with TRBJ1-6, with 9 bases matching TRBD1. This CDR3 contains 15 residues. Germline-derived CDR1 and CDR2 are ENHRY and SYGVKD. The trim removed 2 bases at V and 7 bases at J, leaving 3 bases unmatched. DNA for the CDR3: TGTGCCATCAGTGAGCACGGGACAGGGAATTCACCCCTCCACTTT. Protein: CAISEHGTGNSPLHF.

CDR3 sequence reads: CASSLAPAISNSPLHF. The CDR3, as DNA: TGTGCCAGCAGCTTAGCCCCCGCTATTAGCAATTCACCCCTCCACTTT. The chain recombines TRBV7-9 with TRBJ1-6; D unclear. V was pared by 0 bases and J by 7 bases, with 13 bases between. This CDR3 contains 16 residues. Germline V gene sequence: CDR1 SEHNR, CDR2 FQNEAQ (reference sequence).

The gene calls are TRBV2 and TRBJ1-2; D possibly corresponds to TRBD1 (6 bases). Trimming pared 3 bases from V and 5 bases from J, leaving 7 bases between. CDR3 length: 12 residues. CDR1 and CDR2 (germline): SNHLY, FYNNEI. The CDR3 sequence is CASSDRGYGYTF. CDR3 in DNA: TGTGCCAGCAGTGACAGGGGATATGGCTACACCTTC.

The V gene is TRBV7-2, the J gene TRBJ2-5; 7 bases fit TRBD2. Germline trimming cut 4 bases from V and 4 bases from J; bases unmatched to any gene: 15. The germline CDR1 and CDR2 sequences are SGHTA and FQGNSA. The CDR3 is 17 amino acids. CDR3 region: CASSSPWEGSVGETQYF. The CDR3 DNA follows: TGTGCCAGCAGCTCCCCGTGGGAGGGTAGTGTAGGAGAGACCCAGTACTTC. The whole variable domain, remainder taken from reference TRBV7-2 and TRBJ2-5, is GAGVSQSPSNKVTEKGKDVELRCDPISGHTALYWYRQSLGQGLEFLIYFQGNSAPDKSGLPSDRFSAERTGGSVSTLTIQRTQQEDSAVYLCASSSPWEGSVGETQYFGPGTRLLVL.

The rearrangement links TRBV27 to TRBJ2-7; tentatively, D is TRBD1 (6 bases). CDR3 size: 14 residues. CDR1 is MNHEY, CDR2 SMNVEV, per germline (reference sequence). Trimming pared 2 bases from V and 6 bases from J, leaving 14 bases between. CDR3 nucleotide sequence: TGTGCCAGCAGTTTAGGCACAGGGCCGGCCGAGCAGTACTTC. It encodes CASSLGTGPAEQYF.

This clone has only one observation. The chain is built from TRBV5-1 and TRBJ2-2; D ambiguous. CDR3 length: 13 amino acids. Trimming removed 3 bases at V and 2 bases at J, with 5 bases between. The germline V gene has CDR1 SGHRS and CDR2 YFSETQ. CDR3 nucleotide sequence: TGCGCCAGCAGCTCGACTAACACCGGGGAGCTGTTTTTT. Translated, it gives CASSSTNTGELFF.

The V call is TRBV4-1, the J call TRBJ2-3, with a tentative D call TRBD2 (5 bases). V lost 4 bases to trimming and J lost 0 bases, with 11 bases between them. Germline-derived CDR1 and CDR2 are MGHRA and YSYEKL. CDR3 length: 15 amino acids. CDR3 DNA: TGCGCCAGCAGCCCTAGGCGGGTTAGCACAGATACGCAGTATTTT. Amino acids: CASSPRRVSTDTQYF.

This chain connects TRBV27 to TRBJ2-5, with TRBD2 identical over 8 bases. V gave up 6 bases and J gave up 4 bases; unmatched junction bases: 4. CDR1 is MNHEY, CDR2 SMNVEV, per germline (reference sequence). The CDR3 is 13 residues long. Here the CDR3 DNA reads TGTGCCAGCAGACTAGCGGCCCTAGAGACCCAGTACTTC. Protein product: CASRLAALETQYF.

The V and J genes are TRBV7-9 and TRBJ1-1; D possibly corresponds to TRBD1 (6 bases). The CDR3 is 14 amino acids. Germline CDR1 SEHNR, CDR2 FQNEAQ (reference sequence). V shed 4 bases and J shed 5 bases, with 14 bases lying between them. CDR3 sequence: CASSSQGSRTEAFF. The CDR3 region has the DNA TGTGCCAGCAGCTCCCAGGGGAGTCGGACTGAAGCTTTCTTT.

The chain recombines TRBV18 with TRBJ2-6, with a tentative D call TRBD1 (5 bases). The CDR3 length is 16 residues. Germline V gives CDR1 KGHSH, CDR2 LQKENI. Trimming removed 3 bases at V and 0 bases at J, with 9 bases between. CDR3 in amino acids: CASSPRQFSGANVLTF. Here the CDR3 DNA reads TGTGCCAGCTCACCCAGACAGTTCTCTGGGGCCAACGTCCTGACTTTC.

V gene TRBV11-2 combines with J gene TRBJ2-2; D unclear. The germline V gene encodes CDR1 SGHAT and CDR2 FQNNGV. Trimming stripped 5 bases from V and 4 bases from J, with 17 bases between. The CDR3 loop spans 16 amino acids. CDR3 in amino acids: CASSLRLLQGTGELFF. CDR3 DNA: TGTGCCAGCAGCCTGAGACTTCTTCAAGGCACCGGGGAGCTGTTTTTT.

The V and J genes are TRBV3-1 (or the pseudogene TRBV3-2) and TRBJ2-2, with TRBD1 identical over 8 bases. The CDR3 spans 15 residues. Germline assignment: CDR1 LGHDT and CDR2 YNNKEL (reference sequence). J lost 6 bases, V lost 4 bases, and 7 bases had no gene match. CDR3 region: CASSPPGTGAGELFF. The CDR3 DNA is TGTGCCAGCAGCCCCCCCGGGACAGGAGCCGGGGAGCTGTTTTTT.

The CDR3 here is CASSYRSSGRADTQYF. In DNA, the CDR3 is TGTGCCAGCAGTTACCGCTCATCCGGGAGGGCAGATACGCAGTATTTT. The chain recombines TRBV6-2 or TRBV6-3 with TRBJ2-3, with TRBD2 matching over 8 bases. This CDR3 region has 16 residues. The V segment lost 2 bases and the J segment 4 bases; nucleotides outside the gene matches: 8. Germline CDR1 MNHEY, CDR2 SVGEGT.

The chain recombines TRBV28 with TRBJ2-7, with 7 bases that match TRBD1. CDR1 MDHEN and CDR2 SYDVKM come from the germline V gene. The CDR3 is 12 residues long. Trimming at V came to 5 bases and at J to 12 bases, leaving 10 bases not matched to a gene. CDR3 protein: CASSTLTGFAYF. CDR3 sequence (DNA): TGTGCCAGCAGTACCCTGACAGGGTTTGCGTACTTC.